The TCR beta chain described here comes from a study of OX40 agonist ivuxolimab in advanced cancers. The CDR3 is made up of 16 amino acids. The V and J ends lost 7 bases and 0 bases respectively, with 13 bases between them. CDR1 is SNHLY, CDR2 FYNNEI, per germline. Sequenced by immunoSEQ multiplex PCR; TCRdb stores in-frame clones only, minus some. The sample holds some 68,000 clones; over 75% are singletons and the top ten take roughly 10%. This rearrangement joins TRBV2 to TRBJ2-6; D gene unclear. The receptor comes from an adult with an advanced solid tumor such as melanoma, head and neck, liver or kidney cancer. The sequencing here drew on CD4+ or CD8+ T cells sorted from blood, taken in a trial of the OX40 agonist ivuxolimab. This CDR3 is CASKTIQASGANVLTF. DNA of the CDR3: TGTGCCAGCAAAACGATCCAGGCCTCTGGGGCCAACGTCCTGACTTTC. Full variable domain (outside the CDR3, taken from reference TRBV2 and TRBJ2-6): EPEVTQTPSHQVTQMGQEVILRCVPISNHLYFYWYRQILGQKVEFLVSFYNNEISEKSEIFDDQFSVERPDGSNFTLKIRSTKLEDSAMYFCASKTIQASGANVLTFGAGSRLTVL.